These 21 T cell receptor beta chains share one sample of origin, sequenced in a study of T-cell memory formation after mild COVID-19 listed by TCRdb under 2021. The library relied on 5' RACE. The reads were generated on an Illumina NovaSeq 6000. The public sequencing data were trimmed at Q25 with fastp and processed into clonotypes with MiXCR by TCRdb, which kept only in-frame beta chains. CDR3 protein duplicates are merged, each entry listing the most common genes and DNA. The sample records some 410,000 distinct CDR3 sequences, around 22% of which are singletons. The ten largest account for about an eighth of the sample. Source material: PBMCs or a T cell subset sorted from them (not recorded which). The origin of the receptors is an adult woman who had mild COVID-19 (a few samples of this study predate the infection). The sample titles of this study are shuffled in the database, so cell type and time point are left out; the donor was told from shared clones.

This clonotype was counted between two and nine times. The chain uses TRBV4-2 and TRBJ2-3, with D maybe TRBD1 (6 bases). Per germline, CDR1 LGHNA and CDR2 YNFKEQ. The CDR3 loop spans 16 amino acids. Trimming stripped 5 bases from V and 1 base from J, with 16 bases between. This CDR3 is CASSTQGLRGTDTQYF. CDR3 nucleotide sequence: TGTGCCAGCAGCACCCAGGGGCTGCGGGGCACAGATACGCAGTATTTT.

The rearrangement links TRBV4-3 to TRBJ2-1, with 11 bases lining up with TRBD2. The V gene end was trimmed by 3 bases and the J gene end by 8 bases; junction bases not matched to a gene: 6. This CDR3 region has 15 residues. Germline CDR1 is LGHNA and CDR2 is YSLEER. The CDR3 coding sequence is TGCGCCAGCAGCCAGACTAGCGGGATTGATTATGAGCAGTTCTTC. Translating it yields CASSQTSGIDYEQFF.

The CDR3 nucleotides are TGTGCCAGCAGCTTTCTACTAGCCTCCAATGAGCAGTTCTTC. It encodes CASSFLLASNEQFF. The chain has TRBV7-2 and TRBJ2-1; D may be TRBD2 (6 bases). The CDR3 has 14 residues. CDR1 and CDR2 (germline): SGHTA, FQGNSA. The V gene lost 3 bases and the J gene lost 6 bases, with 12 bases spanning the gap.

This clonotype was found many times. CDR3 nucleotides: TGTGCCAGCAGTCCGGACTTGTACAATGAGCAGTTCTTC. It encodes CASSPDLYNEQFF. The chain combines TRBV12-3 or TRBV12-4 with TRBJ2-1, with TRBD2 as a possible D gene (5 bases). The CDR3 is made up of 13 amino acids. The V gene lost 5 bases and the J gene lost 4 bases, with 9 bases spanning the gap.

The chain employs TRBV6-5 and TRBJ2-1; 10 bases map to TRBD2. CDR1 is MNHEY, CDR2 SVGAGI, per germline. The CDR3 loop spans 15 amino acids. V was pared by 6 bases and J by 2 bases, with 4 bases of the junction left unmatched. CDR3 nucleotide sequence: TGTGCCAGCAGGGAGACTAGCGGGCCCTACAATGAGCAGTTCTTC. Its protein is CASRETSGPYNEQFF.

The table lists this clonotype with a few counts. The rearrangement links TRBV10-2 to TRBJ2-5; 8 nucleotides line up with TRBD2. Germline trimming cut 1 base from V and 7 bases from J; bases unmatched to any gene: 11. This CDR3 has 16 amino acids. Germline values: CDR1 WSHSY, CDR2 SAAADI. The CDR3 sequence is CASSELAGLSVGTQYF. The CDR3 bases are TGCGCCAGCAGTGAGTTAGCGGGGCTCTCGGTTGGGACCCAGTACTTC.

This clonotype was seen a few times. The CDR3 DNA reads TGCATGCGTGAGGGGATCCCCTATAGCAATCAGCCCCAGCATTTT. Its protein product is CMREGIPYSNQPQHF. V is TRBV29-1 and J is TRBJ1-5; possibly TRBD1 for D (5 bases). Germline CDR1 is SQVTM and CDR2 is ANQGSEA. The CDR3 sequence is 15 residues long.

This sequence joins TRBV7-6 and TRBJ2-1, with 8 bases fitting TRBD2. The germline gives CDR1 SGHVS, CDR2 FNYEAQ. CDR3 length equals 18 residues. The junction had 9 bases not matched to a gene; V was cut back by 2 bases and J by 0 bases. CDR3 amino acids: CASSLNRASGFSYNEQFF. CDR3 in DNA: TGTGCCAGCAGCTTAAACAGGGCTAGCGGGTTCTCCTACAATGAGCAGTTCTTC.

V is TRBV5-5 and J is TRBJ2-5, with D tentatively TRBD2 (6 bases). The V gene's germline CDR1 is SGHKS and CDR2 YYEKEE (reference sequence). The CDR3 runs to 14 residues. Deletions cut 2 bases from V and 4 bases from J, with 12 bases between. DNA for the CDR3: TGTGCCAGCAGCTTTCCAGACGGGGGAGAGACCCAGTACTTC. This encodes CASSFPDGGETQYF.

The table lists this clonotype with a few counts. This rearrangement joins TRBV7-9 to TRBJ1-1; D is uncertain. This CDR3 contains 15 residues. The V gene lost 2 bases and the J gene lost 0 bases, with 10 bases spanning the gap. Germline CDR1 and CDR2: SEHNR and FQNEAQ (reference sequence). The CDR3 nucleotides read TGTGCCAGCAGCTTAATTTCCGACCTGAACACTGAAGCTTTCTTT. Translating it yields CASSLISDLNTEAFF.

The chain is built from TRBV12-3 or TRBV12-4 and TRBJ1-5, with D hard to call. Between the trimmed V and J ends, which lost 6 bases and 3 bases, there was a span of 9 bases. The CDR3 is 13 amino acids. The CDR3 DNA reads as TGTGCCAGCAGGAACGTTCTCAATCAGCCCCAGCATTTT. It is translated as CASRNVLNQPQHF.

The chain is built from TRBV4-3 and TRBJ2-1; 9 nucleotides align to TRBD2. This CDR3 comprises 15 residues. Losses at the gene ends were 6 bases for V and 8 bases for J; bases not matched to a gene: 11. Germline V gives CDR1 LGHNA, CDR2 YSLEER. The CDR3: CASSPTELAGHEQFF. As DNA, the CDR3 is TGCGCCAGCAGTCCTACCGAGCTAGCGGGACATGAGCAGTTCTTC.

V and J are TRBV7-2 and TRBJ2-1; D possibly matches TRBD1 or TRBD2 (5 bases each). Germline CDR1 and CDR2: SGHTA and FQGNSA. The V end was cut by 5 bases, the J end by 10 bases, with 15 bases between. This CDR3 is built from 13 residues. For the CDR3, the DNA is TGTGCCAGCAGCACGGGGCCTTTAGGGGAGCAGTTCTTC. Translating it yields CASSTGPLGEQFF.

Concerning this clonotype itself: One junction end disagrees with the germline gene, perhaps due to a read error. The chain carries TRBV7-9 and TRBJ2-3; D possibly corresponds to TRBD2 (5 bases). CDR3 length: 16 amino acids. Germline V lookup: CDR1 SEHNR, CDR2 FQNEAQ (reference sequence). The CDR3 here is CASSSRLFGITDTEYF. DNA of the CDR3: TGTGCCAGCAGCTCGAGACTTTTCGGGATCACAGATACGGAGTATTTT.

This clonotype has just a few counts. V gene TRBV7-9 combines with J gene TRBJ2-5, with 11 bases fitting TRBD2. Germline V gives CDR1 SEHNR, CDR2 FQNEAQ (reference sequence). This CDR3 is 16 amino acids long. V lost 4 bases, J lost 1 base, and 5 bases stayed unmatched. CDR3 DNA: TGTGCCAGCAGCTCACCTAGCGGGAGGCCCCAAGAGACCCAGTACTTC. It codes for CASSSPSGRPQETQYF.

This clonotype has a handful of counts. The rearrangement joins TRBV6-6 to TRBJ2-7; D possibly corresponds to TRBD2 (5 bases). Germline loops: CDR1 MNHNY, CDR2 SVGAGI (reference sequence). The length of the CDR3 is 12 residues. Trimming stripped 8 bases from V and 6 bases from J, with 14 bases between. For the CDR3, the DNA is TGTGCCAGCGGGCCCCGAGGGCTCGAGCAGTACTTC. This sequence encodes CASGPRGLEQYF.

In its sample, this clonotype was seen a few times. The gene calls are TRBV7-8 and TRBJ2-7, with D perhaps assigned TRBD1 or TRBD2 (5 bases each). Germline lookup yields CDR1 SGHVS and CDR2 FQNEAQ. The CDR3 extends over 12 amino acids. V lost 3 bases to trimming and J lost 6 bases, with 9 bases between them. The DNA of the CDR3 is TGTGCCAGCAGCTTCGTCGGGGCCGAGCAGTACTTC. Translation: CASSFVGAEQYF. Together with reference TRBV7-8 and TRBJ2-7, the CDR3 gives the full variable domain: GAGVSQSPRYKVAKRGQDVALRCDPISGHVSLFWYQQALGQGPEFLTYFQNEAQLDKSGLPSDRFFAERPEGSVSTLKIQRTQQEDSAVYLCASSFVGAEQYFGPGTRLTVT.

The chain recombines TRBV5-1 with TRBJ2-1, with TRBD2 matching over 7 bases. The CDR3 has 14 residues. The germline V gene has CDR1 SGHRS and CDR2 YFSETQ. The trim removed 2 bases at V and 4 bases at J, leaving 3 bases unmatched. CDR3 amino acids: CASSFSSGYNEQFF. CDR3 DNA: TGCGCCAGCAGCTTTTCTAGCGGTTACAATGAGCAGTTCTTC.

The V gene is TRBV12-3 or TRBV12-4, the J gene TRBJ2-7; D is possibly TRBD2 (5 bases). This CDR3 comprises 13 residues. With 3 bases removed from V and 5 bases from J, the gap between germline ends came to 11 bases. CDR3 DNA: TGTGCCAGCAGTTTTACTAGTATCGACGAGCAGTACTTC. This encodes CASSFTSIDEQYF.

A few counts support this clonotype. The chain recombines TRBV29-1 with TRBJ2-7, with 8 nucleotides matching TRBD1. CDR3 length: 14 amino acids. The V segment lost 7 bases and the J segment 0 bases; nucleotides outside the gene matches: 8. CDR1 and CDR2 (germline): SQVTM, ANQGSEA. CDR3 sequence reads: CSAKGQESSYEQYF. DNA for the CDR3: TGCAGCGCCAAGGGACAGGAGAGCTCCTACGAGCAGTACTTC.

The CDR3 nucleotides are TGTGCCAGCAGCCAACGCCCATACAGCGAGCAGTACTTC. Protein sequence: CASSQRPYSEQYF. The chain carries TRBV3-1 and TRBJ2-7, with D hard to call. Trimming took 2 bases from V and 6 from J, leaving 11 bases between them. CDR1 and CDR2 (germline): LGHDT, YNNKEL (reference sequence). CDR3 length: 13 amino acids.